The 26 T cell receptor beta chains below come from one sample, sequenced in a study of shared clonotypes between healthy human individuals. Assay used: immunoSEQ multiplex PCR; TCRdb lists only in-frame clones, some missing. The table lists a few million clones, about 90% of them singletons, with approximately 0.41% in the top ten. Sequencing was performed on naive CD4+ T cells from PBMCs. Subset indicated: CD45RA+ positively selected. The receptor source for this set is a man aged 18 to 30 in good health. Some clones in this sample may be carry-over from other donors' samples.

The CDR3 is CASSPRVRGITDTQYF. The CDR3 region has the DNA TGTGCCAGCAGCCCCCGCGTGCGGGGAATCACAGATACGCAGTATTTT. The chain has TRBV9 and TRBJ2-3; D is perhaps TRBD2 (6 bases). CDR3 length equals 16 residues. Germline lookup yields CDR1 SGDLS and CDR2 YYNGEE. The V and J ends lost 4 bases and 2 bases respectively, with 17 bases between them.

This clone was detected once. V is TRBV7-9 and J is TRBJ1-2; D perhaps matches TRBD1 (5 bases). The V end was cut by 0 bases, the J end by 7 bases, with 18 bases between. The CDR3 covers 16 residues. Germline lookup yields CDR1 SEHNR and CDR2 FQNEAQ (reference sequence). Here the CDR3 DNA reads TGTGCCAGCAGCTTAGCCGGGACGGGGGATCGTCGTGGCTACACCTTC. Encoded protein: CASSLAGTGDRRGYTF.

The chain's CDR3 is CASSPAGGQHKETQYF. CDR3 DNA: TGTGCCAGCAGCCCAGCGGGGGGGCAGCACAAAGAGACCCAGTACTTC. The rearrangement joins TRBV9 to TRBJ2-5, with TRBD2 identical over 10 bases. The CDR3 loop spans 16 amino acids. J was trimmed by 3 bases and V by 4 bases; bases with no gene match: 9. CDR1 is SGDLS and CDR2 is YYNGEE in the germline V gene.

This sequence joins TRBV18 and TRBJ2-3; no clear D gene. The V and J ends lost 3 bases and 2 bases respectively, with 15 bases between them. The CDR3 runs 16 residues. CDR1 is KGHSH and CDR2 is LQKENI in the germline V gene. This chain's CDR3 is CASSPPQRPLTDTQYF. CDR3 sequence (DNA): TGTGCCAGCTCACCCCCTCAACGGCCCCTCACAGATACGCAGTATTTT.

This chain connects TRBV5-1 to TRBJ2-5; perhaps TRBD2 as D (6 bases). The germline V gene has CDR1 SGHRS and CDR2 YFSETQ. V shed 1 base and J shed 2 bases, with 15 bases lying between them. The CDR3 has 16 residues. Here the CDR3 DNA reads TGCGCCAGCAGCTTGAGGCCCGGGGGTGGGCAAGAGACCCAGTACTTC. As protein: CASSLRPGGGQETQYF.

The rearrangement joins TRBV4-1 to TRBJ1-2, with D tentatively TRBD1 (5 bases). Germline assignment: CDR1 MGHRA and CDR2 YSYEKL. V lost 0 bases, J lost 4 bases, and 12 bases lay in between. The CDR3 is made up of 15 amino acids. In DNA, the CDR3 is TGCGCCAGCAGCCAAGATGTCCAGGGCCTCTATGGCTACACCTTC. It is translated as CASSQDVQGLYGYTF.

The V call is TRBV6-1, the J call TRBJ2-3; 7 bases are shared with TRBD1. CDR3 length: 15 amino acids. V lost 6 bases to trimming and J lost 6 bases; unmatched junction nucleotides: 12. Germline loops: CDR1 MNHNS, CDR2 SASEGT. The CDR3 region has the DNA TGTGCCAGCAGCGATAGACAGGGCCCGGGGGATACGCAGTATTTT. Translating it yields CASSDRQGPGDTQYF.

This chain links TRBV14 with TRBJ2-1; perhaps TRBD2 as D (6 bases). This CDR3 is built from 14 residues. From germline, CDR1 is SGHDN and CDR2 FVKESK. V dropped 1 base and J dropped 11 bases, with 15 bases sitting between them. CDR3: CASSQGGEDVKQFF. CDR3 bases: TGTGCCAGCAGCCAAGGAGGGGAGGACGTGAAGCAGTTCTTC.

This clone was detected once. The gene calls are TRBV4-3 and TRBJ2-7; TRBD2 is a possible D gene (6 bases). CDR3 size: 15 residues. Germline V gene data show CDR1 as LGHNA and CDR2 as YSLEER. Trimming pared 5 bases from V and 0 bases from J, leaving 14 bases between. The CDR3 reads CASSLGGATSYEQYF. CDR3 nucleotide sequence: TGCGCCAGCAGCTTGGGCGGGGCCACCTCCTACGAGCAGTACTTC.

The chain is built from TRBV28 and TRBJ1-1; possible D gene TRBD1, 5 bases. This CDR3 comprises 14 residues. Germline V gene data show CDR1 as MDHEN and CDR2 as SYDVKM. V was shortened by 4 bases and J by 4 bases, with 13 bases between the two germline ends. The CDR3 is CASSSSRGGTEAFF. The CDR3 nucleotides are TGTGCCAGCAGTTCTAGTAGGGGAGGCACTGAAGCTTTCTTT.

The chain recombines TRBV6-6 with TRBJ2-3, with 11 positions matching TRBD2. V was pared by 5 bases and J by 5 bases, with 9 bases of the junction left unmatched. Germline V lookup: CDR1 MNHNY, CDR2 SVGAGI (reference sequence). This CDR3 contains 16 residues. This CDR3 reads CASSRGLAGGRDTQYF. The CDR3, as DNA: TGTGCCAGCAGTCGAGGACTAGCGGGCGGGCGAGATACGCAGTATTTT.

This clone was counted once. V gene TRBV5-1 combines with J gene TRBJ1-6; D is undetermined. V was pared by 7 bases and J by 5 bases, with 13 bases between. The CDR3 extends over 14 amino acids. CDR1 and CDR2 from the germline V gene are SGHRS and YFSETQ. The CDR3 DNA reads TGCGCCAGCCGGGTTCCGGGAAATAATTCACCCCTCCACTTT. This sequence encodes CASRVPGNNSPLHF.

The gene calls are TRBV2 and TRBJ2-2; unclear D gene. The V gene's germline CDR1 is SNHLY and CDR2 FYNNEI. The CDR3 totals 13 residues. Trimming pared 5 bases from V and 14 bases from J, leaving 18 bases between. The CDR3 DNA reads as TGTGCCAGCAGTAATAACCTAAGGACCGAACTGTTTTTT. It is translated as CASSNNLRTELFF.

The sample holds one count of this clone. The chain's CDR3 is CASGFDSNQPQHF. CDR3 nucleotide sequence: TGTGCTAGTGGTTTTGACAGCAATCAGCCCCAGCATTTT. The chain combines TRBV12-5 with TRBJ1-5, with D unclear. The CDR3 contains 13 residues. Trimming removed 3 bases at V and 1 base at J, with 4 bases between. Germline-derived CDR1 and CDR2 are LGHNT and FRNRAP.

The chain has TRBV18 and TRBJ1-1, with a tentative D call TRBD1 (6 bases). V lost 7 bases to trimming and J lost 5 bases, with 20 bases between them. CDR1 KGHSH and CDR2 LQKENI come from the germline V gene. CDR3 length equals 15 residues. The CDR3 reads CASYHSPGARTEAFF. The CDR3 nucleotides are TGTGCCAGCTACCATTCCCCGGGGGCGAGGACTGAAGCTTTCTTT.

Note on this clone: The identical CDR3 is also encoded by other nucleotide sequences in the sample. CDR3 coding DNA: TGTGCCAGCAGCTTGGCTCTAGCGGGAGGACAAGAGACCCAGTACTTC. This sequence encodes CASSLALAGGQETQYF. The rearrangement joins TRBV5-4 to TRBJ2-5, with 11 bases lining up with TRBD2. V lost 0 bases, J lost 2 bases, and 3 bases stayed unmatched. Germline V gene lookup returns CDR1 SGHNT and CDR2 YYREEE (reference sequence). There are 16 residues in the CDR3.

The chain carries TRBV29-1 and TRBJ2-3, with D possibly being TRBD2 (5 bases). Germline V gene lookup returns CDR1 SQVTM and CDR2 ANQGSEA. The CDR3 consists of 13 residues. V lost 5 bases and J lost 2, with 11 bases in between. CDR3 residues: CSVRRTLTDTQYF. The CDR3 nucleotides read TGCAGCGTTAGGCGGACTCTCACAGATACGCAGTATTTT.

Concerning this clone: The sample has other DNA sequences that encode this CDR3 too. Here the CDR3 DNA reads TGTGCCAGCTCACCTTCGACAGGGGGCACCGGGGAGCTGTTTTTT. Protein sequence: CASSPSTGGTGELFF. The chain combines TRBV18 with TRBJ2-2; 9 bases map to TRBD1. V lost 3 bases and J lost 4; bases outside the gene matches: 3. CDR1 is KGHSH, CDR2 LQKENI, per germline. The CDR3 runs 15 residues.

This rearrangement joins TRBV7-9 to TRBJ1-1; D ambiguous. The length of the CDR3 is 13 residues. The germline gives CDR1 SEHNR, CDR2 FQNEAQ (reference sequence). Trimming took off 2 bases at V and 3 bases at J, with 7 bases between the two ends. The CDR3 nucleotides read TGTGCCAGCAGCTTAACCAGATACACTGAAGCTTTCTTT. Residues: CASSLTRYTEAFF.

On this clone itself: The same CDR3 arises from other DNA sequences in this sample as well. The chain is built from TRBV4-1 and TRBJ2-3, with 15 bases matching TRBD2. Per germline, CDR1 MGHRA and CDR2 YSYEKL. Trimming took 1 base from V and 4 from J; bases not matched to a gene: 3. The CDR3 loop spans 17 amino acids. For the CDR3, the DNA is TGCGCCAGCAGCCAAGGAGGACTAGCGGGAGGGCCAGATACGCAGTATTTT. Translated: CASSQGGLAGGPDTQYF.

Comments on this clone: Other DNA sequences from this sample encode an identical CDR3 as well. V and J are TRBV2 and TRBJ1-2; 7 positions agree with TRBD1. CDR1 is SNHLY and CDR2 is FYNNEI in the germline V gene. Trimming took 6 bases from V and 8 from J; bases not matched to a gene: 6. The CDR3 runs to 12 residues. CDR3 loop: CASSLTGDGYTF. CDR3 nucleotide sequence: TGTGCCAGCAGCTTAACAGGGGACGGCTACACCTTC.

This rearrangement joins TRBV6-1 to TRBJ1-1; 8 positions agree with TRBD1. This CDR3 has 14 residues. Germline CDR1 reads MNHNS; CDR2 reads SASEGT. With 4 bases clipped from V and 3 bases from J, the junction kept 4 bases outside the gene matches. The CDR3 nucleotides read TGTGCCAGCAGTGTCAGGGGGCCGGACACTGAAGCTTTCTTT. This gives the protein CASSVRGPDTEAFF.

This clone was picked up one time. The CDR3 sequence: CASIRQGGQPQHF. The CDR3 bases are TGTGCCAGTATTAGGCAGGGCGGTCAGCCCCAGCATTTT. The chain joins TRBV19 to TRBJ1-5; maybe TRBD1 (5 bases). CDR1 and CDR2 (germline): LNHDA, SQIVND (reference sequence). The CDR3 is 13 amino acids. The V end lost 7 bases, the J end lost 6 bases, and 13 bases lay between the germline ends.

The chain carries TRBV5-1 and TRBJ1-3; 8 nucleotides align to TRBD1. This CDR3 contains 14 residues. The V and J ends lost 4 bases and 8 bases, in that order; junction bases with no gene match: 8. The V gene's germline CDR1 is SGHRS and CDR2 YFSETQ. The CDR3 DNA reads TGCGCCAGCAGCCCCGACAGGGGTCACGACACCATATATTTT. This encodes CASSPDRGHDTIYF.

The chain links TRBV18 to TRBJ1-5; TRBD1 matches at 7 bases. Germline CDR1 KGHSH, CDR2 LQKENI. The V gene end was trimmed by 0 bases and the J gene end by 2 bases; junction bases not matched to a gene: 1. This CDR3 spans 15 amino acids. Here the CDR3 DNA reads TGTGCCAGCTCACCACCGCAGGGGGGCAATCAGCCCCAGCATTTT. This sequence encodes CASSPPQGGNQPQHF.

The chain has TRBV7-6 and TRBJ2-3, with 8 positions matching TRBD2. The CDR3 sequence is 17 residues long. CDR1 is SGHVS and CDR2 is FNYEAQ in the germline V gene. The trim removed 5 bases at V and 6 bases at J, leaving 16 bases unmatched. CDR3 protein: CASSHGRGRALMDTQYF. The DNA for the CDR3 is TGTGCCAGCAGCCACGGGAGGGGGAGGGCCTTAATGGATACGCAGTATTTT.